These 23 T cell receptor beta chains were all obtained from the same sample, sequenced in a study of beta chain features in type 1 diabetes. Notes on the study in general: Shortening that was moderate but significant affected the TCRB CDR3s of Type 1 diabetes patients in all four CD4+ subsets.

No antigen is known for these receptors. Sequenced material consisted of expressed TCRB transcripts (all of the isolated RNA was reverse transcribed). Clones were read by immunoSEQ multiplex PCR, and TCRdb kept only the in-frame ones, dropping some. The sample consists of around 150,000 clones, just over 8% of them appearing once. The specimen sequenced was central memory CD4+ T cells from blood. The source of these receptors is a woman younger than 35 with type 1 diabetes.

V gene TRBV7-9 combines with J gene TRBJ2-3; D perhaps matches TRBD2 (5 bases). The germline V and J ends were trimmed by 4 bases and 4 bases, with 21 bases remaining between them. This CDR3 is built from 17 residues. CDR1 SEHNR and CDR2 FQNEAQ come from the germline V gene (reference sequence). The CDR3 is CASSSTRLLNTADTQYF. The CDR3, as DNA: TGTGCCAGCAGCTCAACTAGACTCCTGAACACAGCAGATACGCAGTATTTT.

This clone has more than one count but fewer than ten. The chain employs TRBV9 and TRBJ2-7, with 7 positions matching TRBD1. This CDR3 comprises 15 residues. The V gene's germline CDR1 is SGDLS and CDR2 YYNGEE. Unmatched junction bases numbered 6, after V lost 0 bases and J lost 3 bases. The CDR3 here is CASSVVGDSHYEQYF. CDR3 sequence (DNA): TGTGCCAGCAGCGTAGTGGGGGACAGCCACTACGAGCAGTACTTC.

This chain uses TRBV28 with TRBJ2-3, with 9 bases lining up with TRBD2. The CDR3 runs to 15 residues. The germline gives CDR1 MDHEN, CDR2 SYDVKM. Trimming cost V 6 bases and J 2 bases; bases outside gene matches: 6. This chain's CDR3 is CASRSAGGNTDTQYF. In nucleotides, the CDR3 is TGTGCCAGCAGGTCAGCGGGAGGTAACACAGATACGCAGTATTTT.

This clone has more than one count but fewer than ten. The gene calls are TRBV7-9 and TRBJ2-7, with D perhaps matching TRBD1 (5 bases). Per germline, CDR1 SEHNR and CDR2 FQNEAQ (reference sequence). The CDR3 runs to 13 residues. Trimming removed 5 bases from V and 3 bases from J, with 11 bases in between. The CDR3 spells CASSPLQGYEQYF. DNA of the CDR3: TGTGCCAGCAGCCCCCTTCAGGGCTACGAGCAGTACTTC. The whole variable domain, filled in from reference TRBV7-9 and TRBJ2-7, reads DTGVSQNPRHKITKRGQNVTFRCDPISEHNRLYWYRQTLGQGPEFLTYFQNEAQLEKSRLLSDRFSAERPKGSFSTLEIQRTEQGDSAMYLCASSPLQGYEQYFGPGTRLTVT.

This clone was picked up a small number of times. The gene calls are TRBV6-4 and TRBJ1-1; 9 bases map to TRBD1. Looked up from germline, CDR1 is MRHNA and CDR2 is SNTAGT. The J segment lost 10 bases and the V segment lost 9 bases, leaving 9 bases of the junction unmatched. The CDR3 has 12 amino acids. CDR3 in DNA: TGTGCCAGGAGCCGGGACAGGGATACAGCTTTCTTT. This sequence encodes CARSRDRDTAFF.

This clone was recorded a few times. The V call is TRBV5-6, the J call TRBJ2-5; TRBD2 matches at 7 bases. V was pared by 4 bases and J by 5 bases, with 8 bases of the junction left unmatched. This CDR3 has 14 amino acids. CDR1 is SGHDT, CDR2 YYEEEE, per germline. CDR3 residues: CASSRGRAGETQYF. The CDR3 nucleotides are TGTGCCAGCAGCCGGGGGAGGGCTGGCGAGACCCAGTACTTC. Together with reference TRBV5-6 and TRBJ2-5, the CDR3 gives the full variable domain: DAGVTQSPTHLIKTRGQQVTLRCSPKSGHDTVSWYQQALGQGPQFIFQYYEEEERQRGNFPDRFSGHQFPNYSSELNVNALLLGDSALYLCASSRGRAGETQYFGPGTRLLVL.

This clone has more than one count but fewer than ten. V usage is TRBV11-3 and J usage is TRBJ2-7; perhaps TRBD1 as D (6 bases). V shed 5 bases and J shed 1 base, with 6 bases lying between them. Germline CDR1 and CDR2: SGHNT and YENEEA. This CDR3 spans 12 amino acids. CDR3 sequence: CASSTGSYEQYF. CDR3 nucleotides: TGTGCCAGCAGCACAGGGTCCTACGAGCAGTACTTC.

This clone was picked up a small number of times. The rearrangement links TRBV2 to TRBJ1-5; D not resolved. Trimming took 9 bases from V and 2 from J, leaving 17 bases between them. CDR1 is SNHLY and CDR2 is FYNNEI in the germline V gene. This CDR3 contains 15 residues. The CDR3 coding sequence is TGTGCCAGTGTCGAGGCGGGGATCGGCAATCAGCCCCAGCATTTT. Its protein product is CASVEAGIGNQPQHF.

V and J are TRBV28 and TRBJ2-7, with D possibly TRBD1 on 6 matching bases. Between the trimmed V and J ends, which lost 7 bases and 2 bases, there was a span of 12 bases. The CDR3 is 13 amino acids. CDR1 and CDR2 (germline): MDHEN, SYDVKM. CDR3 sequence (DNA): TGTGCCAGCATACGGGACACCCCCTACGAGCAGTACTTC. This gives the protein CASIRDTPYEQYF.

The table lists this clone with a few counts. This chain uses TRBV11-2 with TRBJ2-7, with TRBD2 identical over 14 bases. CDR3 size: 17 residues. J gave up 4 bases and V 5 bases, and 10 bases lay outside the gene matches. Looked up from germline, CDR1 is SGHAT and CDR2 is FQNNGV. In nucleotides, the CDR3 is TGTGCCAGCAGCCAAGACGGACTAGCGGGAGGTGGGTACGAGCAGTACTTC. Translation: CASSQDGLAGGGYEQYF.

This clone was observed a handful of times. The V call is TRBV27, the J call TRBJ2-5; TRBD1 is a possible D gene (5 bases). The V end was cut by 6 bases, the J end by 5 bases, with 16 bases between. Germline loops: CDR1 MNHEY, CDR2 SMNVEV (reference sequence). The CDR3 totals 14 residues. CDR3 bases: TGTGCCAGCAGCCTCATGCAGGGTTGGGAGACCCAGTACTTC. Protein product: CASSLMQGWETQYF.

The rearrangement links TRBV7-2 to TRBJ2-5, with D tentatively TRBD2 (7 bases). The J call may be mistaken, given a closer DNA end match to TRBJ2-7. The germline V gene has CDR1 SGHTA and CDR2 FQGNSA. The CDR3 totals 15 residues. The CDR3 DNA follows: TGTGCCAGCAGCGGAAGGGGGGGCCGATTCGGCGAGCAGTACTTC. Amino acids: CASSGRGGRFGEQYF.

A few counts support this clone. CDR3 protein: CASSRMGQGSSYEQYF. The CDR3 DNA follows: TGTGCCAGCAGCCGGATGGGACAGGGAAGCAGCTACGAGCAGTACTTC. The chain uses TRBV7-2 and TRBJ2-7; 9 positions match TRBD1. J was trimmed by 3 bases and V by 5 bases; bases with no gene match: 11. This CDR3 is built from 16 residues. The V gene's germline CDR1 is SGHTA and CDR2 FQGNSA. Based on the CDR3 plus reference TRBV7-2 and TRBJ2-7, the full variable domain is GAGVSQSPSNKVTEKGKDVELRCDPISGHTALYWYRQSLGQGLEFLIYFQGNSAPDKSGLPSDRFSAERTGGSVSTLTIQRTQQEDSAVYLCASSRMGQGSSYEQYFGPGTRLTVT.

This chain connects TRBV6-5 to TRBJ2-1; 8 nucleotides line up with TRBD2. Germline lookup yields CDR1 MNHEY and CDR2 SVGAGI. V shed 4 bases, J shed 5 bases, and the junction held 4 bases outside the gene matches. This CDR3 spans 14 amino acids. The CDR3 DNA is TGTGCCAGCAGTTGGGGACTAGTTGACAATGAGCAGTTCTTC. It translates to CASSWGLVDNEQFF.

This clone was observed a few times. This chain links TRBV6-4 with TRBJ2-6; tentatively, D is TRBD1 (5 bases). This CDR3 is 14 amino acids long. Trimming took 6 bases from V and 1 from J, leaving 7 bases between them. Germline V gene sequence: CDR1 MRHNA, CDR2 SNTAGT. The CDR3 DNA reads as TGTGCCAGCAGCCCAGGGTCTGGGGCCAACGTCCTGACTTTC. It specifies CASSPGSGANVLTF.

The chain uses TRBV5-1 and TRBJ2-5; 10 nucleotides align to TRBD2. V trimming: 4 bases; J trimming: 4 bases; junction bases outside the gene matches: 4. The CDR3 is made up of 14 amino acids. Germline CDR1 and CDR2: SGHRS and YFSETQ. The DNA of the CDR3 is TGCGCCAGCAGCAGCGGGAGGGGCGGAGAGACCCAGTACTTC. It yields the protein CASSSGRGGETQYF.

This clone was recorded a few times. CDR3 in DNA: TGCGCCAGCAGCTTGGTAGCGGCAGGGGGCGAGACCCAGTACTTC. This codes for CASSLVAAGGETQYF. The J gene is TRBJ2-5, the V gene TRBV5-1, with TRBD1 matching over 8 bases. This CDR3 comprises 15 residues. The V gene's germline CDR1 is SGHRS and CDR2 YFSETQ. With V trimmed by 0 bases and J by 5 bases, 6 bases remained unmatched.

This chain links TRBV9 with TRBJ2-1; 11 bases match TRBD2. The junction had 13 bases not matched to a gene; V was cut back by 2 bases and J by 6 bases. Germline CDR1 SGDLS, CDR2 YYNGEE. The CDR3 is 18 residues long. CDR3 coding DNA: TGTGCCAGCAGCGTCCCAGACCGTCCGGGACTAGCGGCCAATGAGCAGTTCTTC. Its protein product is CASSVPDRPGLAANEQFF.

At least ten counts were recorded for this clone. The genes are TRBV19 and TRBJ2-1, with D possibly being TRBD2 (5 bases). The V end was cut by 4 bases, the J end by 4 bases, with 14 bases between. The CDR3 loop spans 15 amino acids. Germline CDR1 is LNHDA and CDR2 is SQIVND (reference sequence). The CDR3 region is CASSRSGSGYNEQFF. The CDR3 region has the DNA TGTGCCAGTAGTAGGTCAGGCTCGGGGTACAATGAGCAGTTCTTC.

This clone was detected only a few times. CDR3 in DNA: TGCGCCAGCAGCCCAACCCACAGGGGCACTGAAGCTTTCTTT. Protein sequence: CASSPTHRGTEAFF. The chain couples TRBV4-3 to TRBJ1-1; 7 bases fit TRBD1. CDR1 and CDR2 from the germline V gene are LGHNA and YSLEER. The CDR3 extends over 14 amino acids. V was clipped by 4 bases and J by 4 bases; unmatched bases: 6.

The chain couples TRBV7-2 to TRBJ1-2; 8 nucleotides align to TRBD1. This CDR3 has 16 residues. Trimming took 3 bases from V and 3 from J; bases not matched to a gene: 9. Germline CDR1 and CDR2: SGHTA and FQGNSA. The CDR3 DNA reads as TGTGCCAGCAGCTTTAGGGAGGACAGGGAAGACTATGGCTACACCTTC. Translating gives CASSFREDREDYGYTF.

This clone was seen more than once but under ten times. V is TRBV4-3 and J is TRBJ1-5; 11 positions agree with TRBD1. This CDR3 has 16 residues. J gave up 7 bases and V 1 base, and 6 bases lay outside the gene matches. The V gene's germline CDR1 is LGHNA and CDR2 YSLEER. The chain's CDR3 is CASSQAAGQGGQPQHF. The CDR3 nucleotides are TGCGCCAGCAGCCAAGCTGCGGGACAGGGGGGACAGCCCCAGCATTTT.

As DNA, the CDR3 is TGTGCCAGCAGCTTAGGGCCTGGGACAGGGACCAAAGAGACCCAGTACTTC. It translates to CASSLGPGTGTKETQYF. The V call is TRBV7-2, the J call TRBJ2-5; the match to TRBD1 covers 9 bases. The CDR3 totals 17 residues. With V trimmed by 1 base and J by 3 bases, 9 bases remained unmatched. CDR1 and CDR2 from the germline V gene are SGHTA and FQGNSA.